Below are 32 T cell receptor beta chains sequenced from a single sample in a study of CD8+ T cells in alopecia areata. The authors extracted RNA and reverse transcribed it into cDNA as the sequencing template. TCRdb keeps only in-frame clones here, not all; method: immunoSEQ multiplex PCR. The table includes roughly 200,000 clones, around 63% detected once. Material: CD4+ T cells sorted from blood, obtained at week 0. Source of these receptors: a human donor with alopecia areata.

The gene calls are TRBV29-1 and TRBJ2-1; 10 nucleotides agree with TRBD2. Germline V gene lookup returns CDR1 SQVTM and CDR2 ANQGSEA. The CDR3 has 13 amino acids. V shed 7 bases and J 5 bases; nucleotides not matched to a gene: 5. In DNA form, the CDR3 reads TGCAGCGACGGACTAGCGGATCACAATGAGCAGTTCTTC. Protein sequence: CSDGLADHNEQFF.

This clone is labeled as medium-sized. The chain recombines TRBV29-1 with TRBJ2-4; 7 bases align to TRBD1. The CDR3 consists of 12 residues. Germline lookup yields CDR1 SQVTM and CDR2 ANQGSEA. V dropped 8 bases and J dropped 3; count of bases not matched to a gene: 4. CDR3 sequence: CSTRDSKNIQYF. The CDR3 DNA reads TGCAGCACCCGGGACAGCAAAAACATTCAGTACTTC.

This chain connects TRBV29-1 to TRBJ2-5; no reliable D call. V lost 4 bases and J lost 3, with 15 bases in between. Germline V CDR1 and CDR2: SQVTM, ANQGSEA. CDR3 length equals 14 residues. CDR3 nucleotides: TGCAGCGTTGGTAAGGCTGGCGTCAAAGAGACCCAGTACTTC. Translated: CSVGKAGVKETQYF.

This clone was detected a few times. This rearrangement joins TRBV9 to TRBJ1-1; possibly TRBD1 for D (5 bases). The V and J ends lost 0 bases and 7 bases respectively, with 7 bases between them. The CDR3 has 12 amino acids. The germline CDR1 and CDR2 sequences are SGDLS and YYNGEE. The CDR3 coding sequence is TGTGCCAGCAGCGTAGGAGGGGTTGAAGCTTTCTTT. Its translation is CASSVGGVEAFF.

A few counts support this clone. The J gene is TRBJ2-7, the V gene TRBV6-1; a weak D match, TRBD1 (6 bases). This CDR3 has 14 amino acids. V gave up 1 base and J gave up 0 bases, with 7 bases separating them. Per germline, CDR1 MNHNS and CDR2 SASEGT. The CDR3, as DNA: TGTGCCAGCAGTGAAGACAGGGACTCCTACGAGCAGTACTTC. Encoded protein: CASSEDRDSYEQYF.

This clone was detected a few times. The chain couples TRBV29-1 to TRBJ2-7, with a weak D call TRBD2 (5 bases). The CDR3 is 11 amino acids. CDR1 SQVTM and CDR2 ANQGSEA come from the germline V gene. With 5 bases removed from V and 3 bases from J, the gap between germline ends came to 8 bases. The CDR3 DNA reads TGCAGCGTTACAAGCGGCTACGAGCAGTACTTC. Amino acid sequence: CSVTSGYEQYF.

The chain is built from TRBV30 and TRBJ2-5; D remains unclear. CDR1 and CDR2 (germline): GTSNPN, SVGIG (reference sequence). The CDR3 contains 13 residues. V was cut by 0 bases and J by 5 bases, with 10 bases left in between. CDR3 nucleotides: TGTGCCTGGAGTGTTAGGGTATGGGAGACCCAGTACTTC. Translation gives CAWSVRVWETQYF.

V usage is TRBV2 and J usage is TRBJ2-3; D gene ambiguous. The CDR3 consists of 12 residues. Per germline, CDR1 SNHLY and CDR2 FYNNEI. The V and J ends lost 6 bases and 2 bases respectively, with 6 bases between them. CDR3 sequence reads: CASSGFTDTQYF. CDR3 coding DNA: TGTGCCAGCAGCGGGTTCACAGATACGCAGTATTTT.

The chain is built from TRBV29-1 and TRBJ1-2; D unclear. The CDR3 is 12 amino acids. CDR1 and CDR2 from the germline V gene are SQVTM and ANQGSEA. Trimming removed 0 bases at V and 8 bases at J, with 10 bases between. CDR3 DNA: TGCAGCGTTGAAGATGAGGGTCGGGGCTACACCTTC. Its protein is CSVEDEGRGYTF. Full variable domain (remainder filled in from reference TRBV29-1 and TRBJ1-2): SAVISQKPSRDICQRGTSLTIQCQVDSQVTMMFWYRQQPGQSLTLIATANQGSEATYESGFVIDKFPISRPNLTFSTLTVSNMSPEDSSIYLCSVEDEGRGYTFGSGTRLTVV.

The CDR3 is CAWSVPRGIDSDTQYF. The CDR3 DNA reads as TGTGCCTGGAGTGTACCTAGGGGAATAGACTCAGATACGCAGTATTTT. The chain has TRBV30 and TRBJ2-3; TRBD1 is a possible D gene (5 bases). Germline V CDR1 and CDR2: GTSNPN, SVGIG (reference sequence). The CDR3 is made up of 16 amino acids. V lost 0 bases, J lost 4 bases, and 17 bases lay in between.

The chain recombines TRBV7-3 with TRBJ1-1, with 8 bases fitting TRBD1. V lost 4 bases, J lost 0 bases, and 4 bases stayed unmatched. The CDR3 sequence is 15 residues long. The V gene's germline CDR1 is SGHTA and CDR2 FQGTGA. CDR3 region: CASSSGGGMNTEAFF. As DNA, the CDR3 is TGTGCCAGCAGCTCAGGGGGCGGGATGAACACTGAAGCTTTCTTT.

The rearrangement joins TRBV29-1 to TRBJ2-5; D is possibly TRBD1 (6 bases). The CDR3 length is 14 residues. In germline, CDR1 is SQVTM, CDR2 ANQGSEA. V was shortened by 6 bases and J by 5 bases, with 19 bases between the two germline ends. In DNA, the CDR3 is TGCAGCGTGAACTACAGGGTTTTCGGGGAGACCCAGTACTTC. Its protein is CSVNYRVFGETQYF. Variable domain in full (rest from reference TRBV29-1 and TRBJ2-5): SAVISQKPSRDICQRGTSLTIQCQVDSQVTMMFWYRQQPGQSLTLIATANQGSEATYESGFVIDKFPISRPNLTFSTLTVSNMSPEDSSIYLCSVNYRVFGETQYFGPGTRLLVL.

This clone was counted a single time. This sequence joins TRBV7-2 and TRBJ1-6; 9 bases match TRBD1. J lost 10 bases, V lost 2 bases, and 3 bases had no gene match. There are 14 residues in the CDR3. The germline V gene encodes CDR1 SGHTA and CDR2 FQGNSA. Here the CDR3 reads CASSLNRGQSPLHF. The CDR3 coding sequence is TGTGCCAGCAGCTTAAACAGGGGGCAATCACCCCTCCACTTT.

This rearrangement joins TRBV7-9 to TRBJ2-7; unclear D gene. Germline CDR1 SEHNR, CDR2 FQNEAQ (reference sequence). V was shortened by 6 bases and J by 4 bases, with 10 bases between the two germline ends. This CDR3 is 12 amino acids long. The DNA for the CDR3 is TGTGCCAGCAGGTTTCAGGAATACGAGCAGTACTTC. It translates to CASRFQEYEQYF. Drawing the rest from reference TRBV7-9 and TRBJ2-7, the complete variable domain is DTGVSQNPRHKITKRGQNVTFRCDPISEHNRLYWYRQTLGQGPEFLTYFQNEAQLEKSRLLSDRFSAERPKGSFSTLEIQRTEQGDSAMYLCASRFQEYEQYFGPGTRLTVT.

This clone was seen only a few times. V usage is TRBV5-5 and J usage is TRBJ1-2, with D hard to call. The CDR3 has 14 amino acids. V gave up 4 bases and J gave up 4 bases, with 14 bases separating them. Germline V gene lookup returns CDR1 SGHKS and CDR2 YYEKEE (reference sequence). The CDR3 DNA sequence: TGTGCCAGCAGCGCGGAAGCAGGACGCTATGGCTACACCTTC. Protein sequence: CASSAEAGRYGYTF.

V and J are TRBV7-2 and TRBJ2-3; tentatively, D is TRBD1 or TRBD2 (5 bases each). Trimming left V 5 bases short and J 4 bases short, with 13 bases between. The germline gives CDR1 SGHTA, CDR2 FQGNSA. The CDR3 is 14 residues long. The CDR3 here is CASSPEGFADTQYF. As DNA, the CDR3 is TGTGCCAGCAGCCCTGAGGGGTTCGCAGATACGCAGTATTTT.

J is TRBJ1-2 and V is TRBV29-1; D perhaps matches TRBD1 (6 bases). The germline V gene encodes CDR1 SQVTM and CDR2 ANQGSEA. The V end was cut by 4 bases, the J end by 6 bases, with 9 bases between. This CDR3 contains 11 residues. The CDR3 sequence is CSVGAGDGYTF. The CDR3 coding sequence is TGCAGCGTTGGGGCAGGGGATGGCTACACCTTC.

The rearrangement links TRBV5-1 to TRBJ1-2, with D perhaps matching TRBD1 (6 bases). Germline CDR1 and CDR2: SGHRS and YFSETQ. The CDR3 has 14 residues. V lost 4 bases and J lost 2, with 12 bases in between. The CDR3 bases are TGCGCCAGCAGCGGGACATCCGACAACTATGGCTACACCTTC. It translates to CASSGTSDNYGYTF.

This clone appeared a few times. The sample carries other DNA sequences with the same CDR3. V and J are TRBV29-1 and TRBJ2-7; D may be TRBD1 (6 bases). Deletions cut 6 bases from V and 3 bases from J, with 9 bases between. The CDR3 is 11 residues long. The germline V gene encodes CDR1 SQVTM and CDR2 ANQGSEA. CDR3 coding DNA: TGCAGCGTCGAACAGGGCTACGAGCAGTACTTC. Its translation is CSVEQGYEQYF.

This sequence joins TRBV25-1 and TRBJ2-4; a weak D match, TRBD1 (7 bases). V shed 1 base and J shed 7 bases, with 14 bases lying between them. Germline V lookup: CDR1 MGHDK, CDR2 SYGVNS. The CDR3 is 15 residues long. CDR3 coding DNA: TGTGCCAGCAGTGAATTAGTTGCAGGGGGGAACATTCAGTACTTC. As protein: CASSELVAGGNIQYF.

This chain uses TRBV27 with TRBJ1-6; TRBD1 might be the D (5 bases). Germline assignment: CDR1 MNHEY and CDR2 SMNVEV (reference sequence). Trimming pared 2 bases from V and 7 bases from J, leaving 9 bases between. The CDR3 is 14 residues long. CDR3 DNA sequence: TGTGCCAGCAGTTTAGGGGGATACAATTCACCCCTCCACTTT. Protein product: CASSLGGYNSPLHF.

This clone was seen a few times. The chain joins TRBV7-2 to TRBJ1-1; no reliable D call. The germline gives CDR1 SGHTA, CDR2 FQGNSA. This CDR3 has 13 residues. The V end lost 3 bases, the J end lost 5 bases, and 10 bases lay between the germline ends. CDR3 coding DNA: TGTGCCAGCAGCTTGGAGCAAGAAACTGAAGCTTTCTTT. It translates to CASSLEQETEAFF.

This clone was seen more than once but under ten times. The rearrangement joins TRBV5-1 to TRBJ1-1; a possible D gene is TRBD1 (5 bases). Germline assignment: CDR1 SGHRS and CDR2 YFSETQ. This CDR3 region has 14 residues. V was pared by 4 bases and J by 4 bases, with 14 bases between. The CDR3 sequence: CASSPGAGFTEAFF. DNA of the CDR3: TGCGCCAGCAGCCCCGGGGCAGGCTTCACTGAAGCTTTCTTT.

This chain joins TRBV29-1 and TRBJ2-5; D unclear. The CDR3 has 11 residues. V lost 2 bases and J lost 5, with 6 bases in between. Germline CDR1 and CDR2: SQVTM and ANQGSEA. CDR3 DNA sequence: TGCAGCGTTGAATTGAGGGAGACCCAGTACTTC. Protein: CSVELRETQYF.

This clone came up once. The rearrangement joins TRBV9 to TRBJ1-6, with D perhaps TRBD1 (6 bases). The germline V gene has CDR1 SGDLS and CDR2 YYNGEE. V dropped 2 bases and J dropped 6 bases, with 12 bases sitting between them. CDR3 length: 15 amino acids. The CDR3, as DNA: TGTGCCAGCAGCGTCGCGGGACAATCTAATTCACCCCTCCACTTT. Translated: CASSVAGQSNSPLHF.

The chain employs TRBV29-1 and TRBJ1-2; possible D gene TRBD1, 5 bases. This CDR3 region has 12 residues. V was pared by 6 bases and J by 8 bases, with 16 bases between. Germline loops: CDR1 SQVTM, CDR2 ANQGSEA. The CDR3 bases are TGCAGCGTCCTAGGGGCCCCCGAAGGCTACACCTTC. Translated, it gives CSVLGAPEGYTF.

V usage is TRBV20-1 and J usage is TRBJ2-3; D gene uncertain. The ends were cut back, 3 bases at V and 12 bases at J, with 13 bases in the middle. This CDR3 spans 11 amino acids. Germline V gene data show CDR1 as DFQATT and CDR2 as SNEGSKA (reference sequence). The CDR3 coding sequence is TGCAGTGCTAGCAACTATCCGGATCAGTATTTT. Its translation: CSASNYPDQYF.

The J gene is TRBJ1-5, the V gene TRBV4-1, with D maybe TRBD1 (5 bases). V gave up 0 bases and J gave up 6 bases, with 9 bases separating them. CDR1 is MGHRA and CDR2 is YSYEKL in the germline V gene. The CDR3 length is 14 residues. CDR3 amino acids: CASSQESGGQPQHF. CDR3 sequence (DNA): TGCGCCAGCAGCCAAGAATCTGGGGGTCAGCCCCAGCATTTT.

This chain uses TRBV30 with TRBJ1-2; D possibly corresponds to TRBD1 (5 bases). CDR1 is GTSNPN, CDR2 SVGIG, per germline (reference sequence). The CDR3 is 15 residues long. The CDR3 DNA follows: TGTGCATACCTGACGGTGGCATCAGGGTTCTATGGCTACACCTTC. Protein: CAYLTVASGFYGYTF.

The J gene is TRBJ1-4, the V gene TRBV29-1; 9 nucleotides line up with TRBD1. V gave up 0 bases and J gave up 5 bases; unmatched junction bases: 4. Germline V CDR1 and CDR2: SQVTM, ANQGSEA. The CDR3 is 15 amino acids. CDR3 sequence: CSVEELGTGNEKLFF. The CDR3 nucleotides are TGCAGCGTTGAAGAATTGGGGACAGGGAATGAAAAACTGTTTTTT.

The chain recombines TRBV29-1 with TRBJ2-3; 12 positions agree with TRBD2. Trimming at V came to 5 bases and at J to 4 bases, leaving 7 bases not matched to a gene. CDR3 length equals 15 residues. Germline CDR1 and CDR2: SQVTM and ANQGSEA. CDR3 loop: CSVNRASGGADTQYF. Here the CDR3 DNA reads TGCAGCGTTAACCGGGCTAGCGGGGGGGCAGATACGCAGTATTTT.

CDR3 nucleotides: TGTGCCACCTTAGCGGGGGGGCCCTCCTCTGGGGCCAACGTCCTGACTTTC. It yields the protein CATLAGGPSSGANVLTF. This chain joins TRBV10-3 and TRBJ2-6; 11 nucleotides agree with TRBD2. Germline V lookup: CDR1 ENHRY, CDR2 SYGVKD. Trimming at V came to 10 bases and at J to 0 bases, leaving 8 bases not matched to a gene. The CDR3 consists of 17 residues.